These 25 T cell receptor beta chains originate from one sample sequenced in a study of blood T cell repertoires in COVID-19. The protocol was immunoSEQ multiplex PCR, while the TCRdb copy is restricted to in-frame clones and leaves out a portion. The repertoire holds roughly 300,000 clones, with around 90% as singletons. Source material: peripheral blood. All receptors derive from a man between 18 and 35 years old with active or convalescent COVID-19.

V and J are TRBV28 and TRBJ2-3; D might be TRBD2 (6 bases). Germline assignment: CDR1 MDHEN and CDR2 SYDVKM. V gave up 8 bases and J gave up 7 bases, with 19 bases separating them. The CDR3 runs to 14 residues. This chain's CDR3 is CASYKRGSGYTQYF. DNA for the CDR3: TGTGCCAGCTATAAACGGGGGAGTGGTTATACGCAGTATTTT.

J is TRBJ2-5 and V is TRBV15, with 9 bases identical to TRBD2. The V and J ends lost 5 bases and 1 base, in that order; junction bases with no gene match: 8. In germline, CDR1 is LNHNV, CDR2 YYDKDF (reference sequence). This CDR3 is built from 16 residues. CDR3 nucleotide sequence: TGTGCCACCAGCGGGGGAGCGGGGGGCGGCCAAGAGACCCAGTACTTC. Translation: CATSGGAGGGQETQYF. The whole variable domain, remainder taken from reference TRBV15 and TRBJ2-5, is DAMVIQNPRYQVTQFGKPVTLSCSQTLNHNVMYWYQQKSSQAPKLLFHYYDKDFNNEADTPDNFQSRRPNTSFCFLDIRSPGLGDTAMYLCATSGGAGGGQETQYFGPGTRLLVL.

The V call is TRBV5-1, the J call TRBJ1-1, with 8 bases that match TRBD1. This CDR3 is 13 amino acids long. Unmatched junction bases numbered 6, after V lost 0 bases and J lost 11 bases. CDR1 and CDR2 (germline): SGHRS, YFSETQ. Here the CDR3 reads CASSLGDRSDAFF. DNA for the CDR3: TGCGCCAGCAGCTTGGGGGACAGGTCGGATGCTTTCTTT.

The chain has TRBV2 and TRBJ2-2; possible D gene TRBD1, 5 bases. V was clipped by 6 bases and J by 5 bases, with 10 bases between them. Germline CDR1 reads SNHLY; CDR2 reads FYNNEI. The length of the CDR3 is 13 residues. CDR3 region: CASRGLGTGELFF. The CDR3 nucleotides read TGTGCCAGCAGGGGGCTGGGGACCGGGGAGCTGTTTTTT.

The chain combines TRBV19 with TRBJ1-6, with 10 bases lining up with TRBD1. The V gene end was trimmed by 6 bases and the J gene end by 11 bases; junction bases not matched to a gene: 10. CDR3 length equals 15 residues. Germline lookup yields CDR1 LNHDA and CDR2 SQIVND (reference sequence). This chain's CDR3 is CASSPRRDRGTPLHF. Here the CDR3 DNA reads TGTGCCAGTAGCCCTCGGCGGGACAGGGGTACACCCCTCCACTTT.

The rearrangement uses TRBV5-6 and TRBJ2-3; 7 nucleotides align to TRBD2. The germline V gene encodes CDR1 SGHDT and CDR2 YYEEEE. This CDR3 spans 19 amino acids. Trimming cost V 6 bases and J 6 bases; bases outside gene matches: 25. The CDR3: CASNPSAVASRGVRDTQYF. DNA for the CDR3: TGTGCCAGCAACCCCTCCGCGGTGGCTAGCCGGGGGGTCCGGGATACGCAGTATTTT.

The chain carries TRBV19 and TRBJ1-5, with a possible D match to TRBD1 (6 bases). This CDR3 has 12 residues. The V gene's germline CDR1 is LNHDA and CDR2 SQIVND (reference sequence). The V end was cut by 9 bases, the J end by 5 bases, with 11 bases between. The CDR3 here is CASRDIDQPQHF. The CDR3 DNA reads as TGTGCCAGCCGGGACATCGATCAGCCCCAGCATTTT.

The chain carries TRBV29-1 and TRBJ1-2; TRBD1 matches 8 bases. The CDR3 is 15 residues long. CDR1 and CDR2 (germline): SQVTM, ANQGSEA. V shed 1 base and J 7 bases; nucleotides not matched to a gene: 11. CDR3 protein: CSVEAGGRGRGGYTF. Here the CDR3 DNA reads TGCAGCGTTGAAGCGGGAGGCAGGGGGCGAGGTGGCTACACCTTC.

This rearrangement joins TRBV27 to TRBJ2-5; 10 bases match TRBD2. The junction had 9 bases not matched to a gene; V was cut back by 3 bases and J by 5 bases. This CDR3 contains 16 residues. Germline V CDR1 and CDR2: MNHEY, SMNVEV (reference sequence). The CDR3 is CASSFASGGLRETQYF. The DNA of the CDR3 is TGTGCCAGCAGTTTCGCTAGCGGGGGCCTTCGGGAGACCCAGTACTTC.

This clone was recorded a few times. The same CDR3 is also encoded by other DNA sequences in this sample. The V and J genes are TRBV15 and TRBJ2-3; D is unresolved. Trimming took off 4 bases at V and 0 bases at J, with 2 bases between the two ends. This CDR3 is 12 amino acids long. CDR1 is LNHNV, CDR2 YYDKDF, per germline (reference sequence). The CDR3 region has the DNA TGTGCCACCAGCACTAGCACAGATACGCAGTATTTT. This codes for CATSTSTDTQYF.

In its sample, this clone was seen once. The chain carries TRBV27 and TRBJ1-2; 8 bases map to TRBD1. This CDR3 spans 12 amino acids. Germline CDR1 and CDR2: MNHEY and SMNVEV (reference sequence). After removal of 6 bases from V and 6 bases from J, the junction contained 3 bases not matched to a gene. The CDR3: CASSPGGDGYTF. The CDR3 DNA is TGTGCCAGCAGCCCAGGGGGCGATGGCTACACCTTC.

This rearrangement joins TRBV29-1 to TRBJ1-2, with no clear D. V was shortened by 7 bases and J by 8 bases, with 17 bases between the two germline ends. CDR1 SQVTM and CDR2 ANQGSEA come from the germline V gene. This CDR3 has 12 residues. The CDR3 region has the DNA TGCAGCGCGGTGACTGCTATCCTAGGCTACACCTTC. Translation: CSAVTAILGYTF.

This chain connects TRBV12-5 to TRBJ2-1; 10 bases are shared with TRBD2. V lost 0 bases and J lost 6; bases outside the gene matches: 8. This CDR3 contains 17 residues. The germline V gene has CDR1 LGHNT and CDR2 FRNRAP. The CDR3 DNA is TGTGCTAGTGGTTTGGTACATGCTAGCGGGGGAGGCAATGAGCAGTTCTTC. This sequence encodes CASGLVHASGGGNEQFF. The full variable domain, in which reference TRBV12-5 and TRBJ2-1 provide the parts outside the CDR3, is DARVTQTPRHKVTEMGQEVTMRCQPILGHNTVFWYRQTMMQGLELLAYFRNRAPLDDSGMPKDRFSAEMPDATLATLKIQPSEPRDSAVYFCASGLVHASGGGNEQFFGPGTRLTVL.

This chain connects TRBV3-1 (or the pseudogene TRBV3-2) to TRBJ2-5; 7 bases are a match to TRBD1. The trim removed 6 bases at V and 2 bases at J, leaving 6 bases unmatched. Germline V CDR1 and CDR2: LGHDT, YNNKEL (reference sequence). The CDR3 is made up of 14 amino acids. CDR3 amino acids: CASSLQGEQETQYF. CDR3 bases: TGTGCCAGCAGTCTCCAGGGGGAACAAGAGACCCAGTACTTC.

V and J are TRBV7-2 and TRBJ1-2; 7 bases match TRBD1. CDR3 size: 13 residues. CDR1 and CDR2 from the germline V gene are SGHTA and FQGNSA. V trimming: 7 bases; J trimming: 5 bases; junction bases outside the gene matches: 7. CDR3 coding DNA: TGTGCCAGCACTCGGGACAGCGTATATGGCTACACCTTC. It yields the protein CASTRDSVYGYTF.

This clone was recorded a few times. This rearrangement joins TRBV12-5 to TRBJ1-1; D is perhaps TRBD1 (6 bases). Germline CDR1 is LGHNT and CDR2 is FRNRAP. The germline V and J ends were trimmed by 6 bases and 5 bases, with 19 bases remaining between them. This CDR3 has 15 amino acids. CDR3 bases: TGTGCTAGTGGCCATTCGACAGGTTCATCAACTGAAGCTTTCTTT. Translated, it gives CASGHSTGSSTEAFF.

The rearrangement joins TRBV5-1 to TRBJ1-1, with TRBD1 identical over 7 bases. Germline trimming cut 4 bases from V and 0 bases from J; bases unmatched to any gene: 3. The CDR3 extends over 14 amino acids. Germline-derived CDR1 and CDR2 are SGHRS and YFSETQ. This CDR3 reads CASSITGVNTEAFF. The CDR3, as DNA: TGCGCCAGCAGCATCACAGGGGTGAACACTGAAGCTTTCTTT. Full variable domain (outside the CDR3, taken from reference TRBV5-1 and TRBJ1-1): KAGVTQTPRYLIKTRGQQVTLSCSPISGHRSVSWYQQTPGQGLQFLFEYFSETQRNKGNFPGRFSGRQFSNSRSEMNVSTLELGDSALYLCASSITGVNTEAFFGQGTRLTVV.

This clone came up once. The chain recombines TRBV25-1 with TRBJ1-5, with D uncertain. The CDR3 is 16 residues long. CDR1 and CDR2 from the germline V gene are MGHDK and SYGVNS. V lost 7 bases, J lost 0 bases, and 16 bases lay in between. The CDR3 DNA sequence: TGTGCCAGCACCCAATACCGGGTTTATAGCAATCAGCCCCAGCATTTT. It codes for CASTQYRVYSNQPQHF.

The chain couples TRBV7-6 to TRBJ2-3, with a weak D call TRBD2 (6 bases). This CDR3 has 15 residues. CDR1 SGHVS and CDR2 FNYEAQ come from the germline V gene. Deletions cut 3 bases from V and 2 bases from J, with 12 bases between. The CDR3 here is CASSFGGADTDTQYF. CDR3 coding DNA: TGTGCCAGCAGCTTCGGGGGTGCGGACACAGATACGCAGTATTTT. Complete variable domain (other parts from reference TRBV7-6 and TRBJ2-3): GAGVSQSPRYKVTKRGQDVALRCDPISGHVSLYWYRQALGQGPEFLTYFNYEAQQDKSGLPNDRFSAERPEGSISTLTIQRTEQRDSAMYRCASSFGGADTDTQYFGPGTRLTVL.

This chain joins TRBV19 and TRBJ1-2; no firm D call. The germline V and J ends were trimmed by 9 bases and 1 base, with 12 bases remaining between them. Looked up from germline, CDR1 is LNHDA and CDR2 is SQIVND (reference sequence). This CDR3 comprises 13 residues. The CDR3 bases are TGTGCCAGCCACCTTACTGGTAACTATGGCTACACCTTC. Protein: CASHLTGNYGYTF.

V and J are TRBV7-9 and TRBJ2-5; TRBD1 is a possible D gene (5 bases). CDR3 size: 12 residues. The germline gives CDR1 SEHNR, CDR2 FQNEAQ (reference sequence). With 8 bases removed from V and 3 bases from J, the gap between germline ends came to 10 bases. In nucleotides, the CDR3 is TGTGCCAGCCAGGGCAATGAAGAGACCCAGTACTTC. Translation: CASQGNEETQYF.

The chain couples TRBV6-5 to TRBJ2-7; 8 bases fit TRBD2. The V gene's germline CDR1 is MNHEY and CDR2 SVGAGI. CDR3 length: 15 residues. The J segment lost 4 bases and the V segment lost 6 bases, leaving 11 bases of the junction unmatched. CDR3 sequence: CASRITAGGVYEQYF. CDR3 bases: TGTGCCAGCAGAATTACCGCGGGGGGAGTATACGAGCAGTACTTC.

This sequence joins TRBV5-6 and TRBJ1-4; 9 positions match TRBD1. With V trimmed by 4 bases and J by 7 bases, 5 bases remained unmatched. This CDR3 is built from 14 residues. Germline loops: CDR1 SGHDT, CDR2 YYEEEE. The CDR3 region has the DNA TGTGCCAGCAGCATGGGACAGGGAGGTGAAAAACTGTTTTTT. Protein sequence: CASSMGQGGEKLFF.

This chain links TRBV13 with TRBJ2-5, with TRBD1 matching 10 bases. The length of the CDR3 is 14 residues. Germline loops: CDR1 PRHDT, CDR2 FYEKMQ (reference sequence). The V and J ends lost 5 bases and 7 bases, in that order; junction bases with no gene match: 7. Written as DNA, the CDR3 is TGTGCCAGCAGCACCCGGGACAGGGGCGGGACCCAGTACTTC. As protein: CASSTRDRGGTQYF.

This rearrangement joins TRBV5-1 to TRBJ2-1; tentatively, D is TRBD2 (5 bases). The CDR3 sequence is 15 residues long. Germline V gene sequence: CDR1 SGHRS, CDR2 YFSETQ. V was trimmed by 4 bases and J by 8 bases, leaving 19 bases between them. The DNA of the CDR3 is TGCGCCAGCAGCCTACTAGGAGGAATCGCCCATGAGCAGTTCTTC. Translation: CASSLLGGIAHEQFF.